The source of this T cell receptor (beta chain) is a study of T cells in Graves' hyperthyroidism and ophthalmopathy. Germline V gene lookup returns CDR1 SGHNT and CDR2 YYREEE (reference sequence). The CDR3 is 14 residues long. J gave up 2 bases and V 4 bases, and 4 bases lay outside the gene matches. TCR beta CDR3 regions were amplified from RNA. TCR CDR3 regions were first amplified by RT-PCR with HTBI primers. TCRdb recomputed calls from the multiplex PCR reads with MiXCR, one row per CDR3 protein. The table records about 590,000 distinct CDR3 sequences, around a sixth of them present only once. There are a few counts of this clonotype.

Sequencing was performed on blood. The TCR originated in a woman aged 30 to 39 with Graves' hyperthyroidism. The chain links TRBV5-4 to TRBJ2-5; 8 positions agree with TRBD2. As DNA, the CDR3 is TGTGCCAGCAGCAAACTAGCGGAACAAGAGACCCAGTACTTC. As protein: CASSKLAEQETQYF. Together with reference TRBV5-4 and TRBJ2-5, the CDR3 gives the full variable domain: ETGVTQSPTHLIKTRGQQVTLRCSSQSGHNTVSWYQQALGQGPQFIFQYYREEENGRGNFPPRFSGLQFPNYSSELNVNALELDDSALYLCASSKLAEQETQYFGPGTRLLVL.